The present TCR beta chain was sequenced within a study of T cell responses to AZD1222 COVID-19 vaccine. The table came from immunoSEQ multiplex PCR; TCRdb's copy has only in-frame clones and leaves some out. The sample consists of 43,000 or so clones, about nine tenths of them appearing once. The CDR3 covers 12 residues. V lost 6 bases and J lost 3, with 6 bases in between. Germline loops: CDR1 LNHDA, CDR2 SQIVND (reference sequence). The origin of this receptor is an adult who received the AZD1222 COVID-19 vaccine. This chain connects TRBV19 to TRBJ1-3; D not certain. Sequences were derived from peripheral blood, sampled 28 days after the second AZD1222 dose. The CDR3 DNA reads as TGTGCCAGTAGCAGCAATGGAAACACCATATATTTT. Translating it yields CASSSNGNTIYF.